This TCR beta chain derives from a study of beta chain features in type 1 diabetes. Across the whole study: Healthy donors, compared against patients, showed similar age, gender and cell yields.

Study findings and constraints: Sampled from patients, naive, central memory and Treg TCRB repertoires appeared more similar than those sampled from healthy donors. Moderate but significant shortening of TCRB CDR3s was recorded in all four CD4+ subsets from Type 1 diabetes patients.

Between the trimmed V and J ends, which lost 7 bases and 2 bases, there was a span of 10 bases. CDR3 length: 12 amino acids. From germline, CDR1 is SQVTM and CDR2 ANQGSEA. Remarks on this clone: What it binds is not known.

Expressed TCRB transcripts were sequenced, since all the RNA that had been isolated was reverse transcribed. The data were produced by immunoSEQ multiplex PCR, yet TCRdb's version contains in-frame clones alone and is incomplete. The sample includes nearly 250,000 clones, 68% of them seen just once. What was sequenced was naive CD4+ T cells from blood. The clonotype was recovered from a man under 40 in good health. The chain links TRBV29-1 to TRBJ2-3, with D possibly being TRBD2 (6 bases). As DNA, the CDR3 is TGCAGCGATAGCGGATTCACAGATACGCAGTATTTT. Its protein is CSDSGFTDTQYF.